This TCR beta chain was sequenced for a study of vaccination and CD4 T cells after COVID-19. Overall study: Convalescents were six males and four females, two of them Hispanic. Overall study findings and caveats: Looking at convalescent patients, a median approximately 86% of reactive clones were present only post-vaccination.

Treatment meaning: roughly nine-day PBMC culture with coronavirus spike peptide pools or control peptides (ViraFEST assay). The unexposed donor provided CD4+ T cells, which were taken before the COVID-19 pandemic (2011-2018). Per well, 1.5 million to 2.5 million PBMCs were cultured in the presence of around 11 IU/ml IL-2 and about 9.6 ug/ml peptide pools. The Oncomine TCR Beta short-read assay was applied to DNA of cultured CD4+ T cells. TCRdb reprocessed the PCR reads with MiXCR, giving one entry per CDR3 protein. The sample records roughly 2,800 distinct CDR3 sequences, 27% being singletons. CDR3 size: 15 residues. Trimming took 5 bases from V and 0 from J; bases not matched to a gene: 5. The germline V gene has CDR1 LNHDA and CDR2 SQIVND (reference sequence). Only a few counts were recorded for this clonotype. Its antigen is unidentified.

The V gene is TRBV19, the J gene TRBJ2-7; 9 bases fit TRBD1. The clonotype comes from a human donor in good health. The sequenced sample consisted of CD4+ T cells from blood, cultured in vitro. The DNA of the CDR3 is TGTGCCAGTAGTCCAGCGGACAGGGGCTCCTACGAGCAGTACTTC. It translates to CASSPADRGSYEQYF.